Sequencing of this TCR beta chain was carried out in a study of shared clonotypes between healthy human individuals. General study findings and limits: What naive subsets generally showed was a larger estimated richness than memory subsets showed. Despite large depth, rarefaction showed incomplete sorted-subset sequencing.

Several immunoSEQ plates received, in even portions, the genomic DNA of each subset. The authors loaded roughly 200 ng DNA, about 30,000 T cell genomes, into sorted-subset replicate PCRs. TCRdb's copy holds only in-frame clones and misses some; the assay was immunoSEQ multiplex PCR. This sample has about 2.4 million clones, with 93% found just once. A note on this clone: The antigen remains undetermined.

V gave up 3 bases and J gave up 3 bases; unmatched junction bases: 3. The length of the CDR3 is 15 residues. The V gene's germline CDR1 is SGHVS and CDR2 FQNEAQ. This clonotype was sampled from a man aged 18 to 35 in good health. Some clones in this sample may be carry-over from other donors' samples. Sequenced input: naive CD4+ T cells from PBMCs. The subset was: CD45RA+ positively selected. V gene TRBV7-8 combines with J gene TRBJ2-5; 11 positions agree with TRBD2. CDR3 region: CASSLRLAGKETQYF. DNA of the CDR3: TGTGCCAGCAGCTTGAGACTAGCGGGAAAAGAGACCCAGTACTTC.